This TCR beta chain came from a study of cytomegalovirus exposure and HLA in healthy donors. Study-level results: Through in vitro validation, a few CMV-associated chains were shown to be specific for CMV antigens.

Details on this clone: Antigen: not known.

The ends lost 6 bases at V and 0 bases at J; junction bases unmatched: 6. Germline CDR1 is LGHNA and CDR2 is YNFKEQ. The CDR3 extends over 15 amino acids. TCRdb's copy holds only in-frame clones and misses some; the assay was immunoSEQ multiplex PCR. In the table there are about 70,000 clones, approximately 95% of which are singletons. The sample taken for sequencing was PBMCs. The chain carries TRBV4-2 and TRBJ2-3, with 7 bases that match TRBD2. This sequence originates from a man between 18 and 29 years old in good health and CMV-seropositive. This CDR3 reads CASRPSGVSTDTQYF. The CDR3 DNA follows: TGTGCCAGCAGACCTAGCGGCGTTAGCACAGATACGCAGTATTTT.